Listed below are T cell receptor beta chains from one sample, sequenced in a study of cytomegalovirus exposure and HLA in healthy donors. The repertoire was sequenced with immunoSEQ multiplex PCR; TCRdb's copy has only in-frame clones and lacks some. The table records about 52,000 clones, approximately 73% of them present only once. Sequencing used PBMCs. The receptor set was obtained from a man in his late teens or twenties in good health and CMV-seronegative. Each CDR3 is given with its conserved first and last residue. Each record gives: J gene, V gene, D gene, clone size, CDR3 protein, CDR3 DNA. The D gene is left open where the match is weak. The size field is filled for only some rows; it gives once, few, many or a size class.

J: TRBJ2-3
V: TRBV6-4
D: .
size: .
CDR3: CASSDSSGPDTQYF
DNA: TGTGCCAGCAGTGACTCCTCAGGGCCAGATACGCAGTATTTT

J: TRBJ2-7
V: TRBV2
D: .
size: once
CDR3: CASSRPTLGAEQYF
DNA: TGTGCCAGCAGTCGCCCCACCTTGGGGGCCGAGCAGTACTTC

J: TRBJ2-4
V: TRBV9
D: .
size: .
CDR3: CASSVATGGGKNIQYF
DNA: TGTGCCAGCAGCGTAGCGACAGGTGGAGGCAAAAACATTCAGTACTTC

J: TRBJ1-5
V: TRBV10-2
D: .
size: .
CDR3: CASSTDRGGNEPQHF
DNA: TGCGCCAGCAGTACCGATAGGGGAGGGAATGAGCCCCAGCATTTT

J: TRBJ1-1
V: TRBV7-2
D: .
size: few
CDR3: CASSLGGSTEAFF
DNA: TGTGCCAGCAGCTTAGGGGGCAGCACTGAAGCTTTCTTT

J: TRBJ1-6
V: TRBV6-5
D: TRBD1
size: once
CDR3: CASSYGGQANSPLHF
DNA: TGTGCCAGCAGTTACGGGGGACAGGCGAATTCACCCCTCCACTTT

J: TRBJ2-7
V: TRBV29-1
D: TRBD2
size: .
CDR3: CSVEVERLAGGYEQYF
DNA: TGCAGCGTTGAAGTTGAGCGACTAGCGGGAGGGTACGAGCAGTACTTC

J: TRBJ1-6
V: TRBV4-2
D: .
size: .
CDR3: CASSQQADIGANSPLHF
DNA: TGTGCCAGCAGCCAACAAGCGGATATAGGAGCTAATTCACCCCTCCACTTT

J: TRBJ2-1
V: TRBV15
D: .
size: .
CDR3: CATSRDQGAQFF
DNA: TGTGCCACCAGCAGAGATCAAGGGGCTCAGTTCTTC

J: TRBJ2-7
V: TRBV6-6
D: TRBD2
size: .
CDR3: CASSPRTSGGYEQYF
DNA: TGTGCCAGCAGTCCCAGGACTAGCGGGGGATACGAGCAGTACTTC

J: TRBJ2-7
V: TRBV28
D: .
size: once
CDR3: CASSSAASALYEQYF
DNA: TGTGCCAGCAGTTCCGCCGCTAGCGCCCTTTACGAGCAGTACTTC

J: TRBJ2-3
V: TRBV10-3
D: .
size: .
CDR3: CAISGDSPTDTQYF
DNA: TGTGCCATCAGTGGGGACTCCCCCACAGATACGCAGTATTTT

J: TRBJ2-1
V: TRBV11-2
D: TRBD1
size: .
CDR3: CASSLEGGVRSRSSYNEQFF
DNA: TGTGCCAGCAGCTTAGAAGGGGGCGTCAGATCCCGTAGCTCCTACAATGAGCAGTTCTTC

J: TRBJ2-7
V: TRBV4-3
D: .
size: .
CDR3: CASSPDRNYEQYF
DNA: TGCGCCAGCAGCCCAGACAGAAACTACGAGCAGTACTTC